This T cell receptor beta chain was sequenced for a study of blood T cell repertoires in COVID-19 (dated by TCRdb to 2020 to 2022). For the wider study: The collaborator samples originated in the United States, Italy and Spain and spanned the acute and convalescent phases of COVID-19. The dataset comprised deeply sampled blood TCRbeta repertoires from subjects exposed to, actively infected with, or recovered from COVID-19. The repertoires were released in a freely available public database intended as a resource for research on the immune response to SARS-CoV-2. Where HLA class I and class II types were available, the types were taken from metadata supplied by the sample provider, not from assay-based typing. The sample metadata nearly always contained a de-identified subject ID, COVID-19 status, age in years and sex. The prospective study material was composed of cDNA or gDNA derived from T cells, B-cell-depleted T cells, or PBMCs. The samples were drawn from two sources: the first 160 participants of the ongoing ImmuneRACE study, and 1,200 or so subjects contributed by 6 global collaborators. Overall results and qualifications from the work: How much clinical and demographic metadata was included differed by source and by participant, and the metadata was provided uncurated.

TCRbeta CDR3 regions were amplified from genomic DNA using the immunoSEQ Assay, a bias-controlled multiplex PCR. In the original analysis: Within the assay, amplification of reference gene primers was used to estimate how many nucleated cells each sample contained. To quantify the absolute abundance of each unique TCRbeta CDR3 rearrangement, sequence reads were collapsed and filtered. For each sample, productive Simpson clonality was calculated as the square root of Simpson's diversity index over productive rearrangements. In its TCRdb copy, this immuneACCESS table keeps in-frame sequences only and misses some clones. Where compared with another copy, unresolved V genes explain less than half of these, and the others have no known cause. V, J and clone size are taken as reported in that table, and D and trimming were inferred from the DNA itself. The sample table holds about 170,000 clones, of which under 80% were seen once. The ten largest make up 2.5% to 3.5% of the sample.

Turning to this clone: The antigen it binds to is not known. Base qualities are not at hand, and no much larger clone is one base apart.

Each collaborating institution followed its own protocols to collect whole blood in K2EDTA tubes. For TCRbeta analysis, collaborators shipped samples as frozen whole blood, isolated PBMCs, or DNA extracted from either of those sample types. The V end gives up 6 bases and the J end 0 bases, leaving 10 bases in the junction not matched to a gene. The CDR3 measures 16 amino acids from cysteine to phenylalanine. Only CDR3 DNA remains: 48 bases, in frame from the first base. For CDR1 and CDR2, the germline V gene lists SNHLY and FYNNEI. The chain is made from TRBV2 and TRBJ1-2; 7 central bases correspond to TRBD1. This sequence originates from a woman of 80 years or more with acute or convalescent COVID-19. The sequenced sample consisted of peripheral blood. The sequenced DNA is TGTGCCAGCAGCAGAGACAGGGTTCAGGCTAACTATGGCTACACCTTC. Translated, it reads CASSRDRVQANYGYTF.